This TCR beta chain was recovered during a study of cytomegalovirus exposure and HLA in healthy donors. Study-wide points: In vitro confirmation showed three CMV-associated chains to be CMV antigen specific.

Turning to this clone: Its antigen is not identified.

CDR3 size: 21 residues. CDR1 is MGHRA, CDR2 YSYEKL, per germline. V gave up 0 bases and J gave up 4 bases; unmatched junction bases: 15. Profiled with immunoSEQ multiplex PCR; TCRdb holds only in-frame clones, not every one. The sample lists fewer than 85,000 clones, 90% to 95% occurring once. The clonotype originates from a woman younger than 35 in good health and CMV-seronegative. Specimen: PBMCs. The rearrangement links TRBV4-1 to TRBJ2-2; TRBD2 matches 12 bases. The CDR3 DNA reads TGCGCCAGCAGCCAAGAGGTCCGACTAGCGGGGGCATGGGGGGGCACCGGGGAGCTGTTTTTT. This codes for CASSQEVRLAGAWGGTGELFF.